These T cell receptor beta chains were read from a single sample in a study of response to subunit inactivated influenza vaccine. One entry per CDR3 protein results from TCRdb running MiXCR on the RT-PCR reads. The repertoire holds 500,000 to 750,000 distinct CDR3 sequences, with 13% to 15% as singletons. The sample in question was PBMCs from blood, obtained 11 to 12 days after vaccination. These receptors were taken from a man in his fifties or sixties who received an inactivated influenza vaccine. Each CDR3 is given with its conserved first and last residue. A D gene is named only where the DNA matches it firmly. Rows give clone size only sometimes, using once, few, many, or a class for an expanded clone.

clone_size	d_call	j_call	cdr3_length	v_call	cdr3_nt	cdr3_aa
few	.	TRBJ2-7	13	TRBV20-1	TGCAGTGCTAGGAGGGGGAGCTCCTACGAGCAGTACTTC	CSARRGSSYEQYF
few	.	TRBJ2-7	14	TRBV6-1	TGTGCCAGCAGTCCCGGGACGGTACCCTACGAGCAGTACTTC	CASSPGTVPYEQYF
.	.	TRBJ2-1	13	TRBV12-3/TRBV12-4	TGTGCCAGTGTTCGTAGCTCCTACAATGAGCAGTTCTTC	CASVRSSYNEQFF
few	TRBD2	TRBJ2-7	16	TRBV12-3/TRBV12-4	TGTGCCAGCAGTAAGCGCGGGGGGTACAGCTCCTACGAGCAGTACTTC	CASSKRGGYSSYEQYF
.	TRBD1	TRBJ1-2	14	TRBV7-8	TGTGCCAGCAGCCGAGACAGGGACGGCTATGGCTACACCTTC	CASSRDRDGYGYTF
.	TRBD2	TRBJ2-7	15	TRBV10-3	TGTGCCTCCGAGACTAGCGGGGGAGGATTGGGGGAGCAGTACTTC	CASETSGGGLGEQYF
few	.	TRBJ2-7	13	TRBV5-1	TGCGCCAGCAGCTTGGATAGTTACTCCGAGCAGTACTTC	CASSLDSYSEQYF
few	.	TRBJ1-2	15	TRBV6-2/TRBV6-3	TGTGCCAGCAGTTACTCGAAGTCATCTGGAGACGGCTACACCTTC	CASSYSKSSGDGYTF
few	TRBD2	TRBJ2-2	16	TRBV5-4	TGTGCCAGCAGCTCGAGGACTAGCGGGGACACCGGGGAGCTGTTTTTT	CASSSRTSGDTGELFF
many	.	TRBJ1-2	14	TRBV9	TGTGCCAGCAGCCCCTTAGTCGGGAACTATGGCTACACCTTC	CASSPLVGNYGYTF
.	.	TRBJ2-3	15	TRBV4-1	TGCGCCAGCAGCCAAGTCGGGTCTAGGCCAGATACGCAGTATTTT	CASSQVGSRPDTQYF
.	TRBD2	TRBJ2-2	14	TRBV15	TGTGCCACCAGAGACCGGGACTACGGCGGGGAGCTGTTTTTT	CATRDRDYGGELFF
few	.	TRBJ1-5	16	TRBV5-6	TGTGCCAGCAGCTTGATGGGGGCTTTGTCGAATCAGCCCCAGCATTTT	CASSLMGALSNQPQHF
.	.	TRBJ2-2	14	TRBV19	TGTGCCAGTAGTATAATGAGCTACCCCGGGGAGCTGTTTTTT	CASSIMSYPGELFF
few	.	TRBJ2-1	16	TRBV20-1	TGCAGTGCTAGACCACCCAATCGGTTTGGGGGCAATGAGCAGTTCTTC	CSARPPNRFGGNEQFF
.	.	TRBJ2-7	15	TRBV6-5	TGTGCCAGCAGTTACTCGAGGGTTGGGATGGGCGAGCAGTACTTC	CASSYSRVGMGEQYF
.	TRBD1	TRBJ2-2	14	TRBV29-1	TGCAGCGTTGGGGACAGGGGGGATACCGGGGAGCTGTTTTTT	CSVGDRGDTGELFF
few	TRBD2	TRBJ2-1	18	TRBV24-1	TGTGCCACCAGTGAGACAGGGGGACTAGCGGCACCACCTAATGAGCAGTTCTTC	CATSETGGLAAPPNEQFF
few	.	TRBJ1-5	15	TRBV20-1	TGCAGTGCTAGAGATATGCGGGGGAGGAATCAGCCCCAGCATTTT	CSARDMRGRNQPQHF
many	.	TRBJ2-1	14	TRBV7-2	TGTGCCAGCAGCCTCAGTAATACAGGATCCCAGCAGTTCTTC	CASSLSNTGSQQFF
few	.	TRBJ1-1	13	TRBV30	TGTGCCTGGTCTGGACAGCCGAACACTGAAGCTTTCTTT	CAWSGQPNTEAFF
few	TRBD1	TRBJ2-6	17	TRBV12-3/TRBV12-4	TGTGCCAGCAGTTTAAGGCAGGGGGCCTCTGGGGCCAACGTCCTGACTTTC	CASSLRQGASGANVLTF
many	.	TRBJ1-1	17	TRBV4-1	TGCGCCAGCAGCCAAGGTTCATGGCTAAGGGATCACACTGAAGCTTTCTTT	CASSQGSWLRDHTEAFF